This is a list of T cell receptor beta chains from one sample in a study of a mutant IDH1 vaccine in newly diagnosed glioma. Clones were read by immunoSEQ multiplex PCR, and TCRdb kept only the in-frame ones, dropping some. The sample has some 60,000 clones; more than 85% are singletons. The sequenced sample was PBMCs, obtained from a glioma patient treated with radiotherapy, temozolomide or both. The receptor source for this set is a man aged 45 to 65 with glioma. The CDR3 runs from the conserved cysteine through the conserved F or W. Each record gives: D gene, J gene, clone size, V gene, CDR3 DNA, CDR3 protein. A D gene is named only where the DNA matches it firmly. The size entry is marked missing in some rows and otherwise reads once, few, many or a size class.

D: .; J: TRBJ1-2; size: .; V: TRBV27; DNA: TGTGCCAGCAAGGGACCCCTGACGAACTATGGCTACACCTTC; CDR3: CASKGPLTNYGYTF
D: .; J: TRBJ1-3; size: .; V: TRBV6-5; DNA: TGTGCCAGCAGTTACTCGACAAGCGGAAACACCATATATTTT; CDR3: CASSYSTSGNTIYF
D: .; J: TRBJ2-2; size: .; V: TRBV9; DNA: TGTGCCAGCAGCTCCCTGGACAGGAACACCGGGGAGCTGTTTTTT; CDR3: CASSSLDRNTGELFF
D: .; J: TRBJ1-1; size: .; V: TRBV28; DNA: TGTGCCAGCTACTCCCGGGATACTGAAGCTTTCTTT; CDR3: CASYSRDTEAFF
D: .; J: TRBJ1-1; size: .; V: TRBV19; DNA: TGTGCCAGTAGGACGGGCAGGAACACTGAAGCTTTCTTT; CDR3: CASRTGRNTEAFF
D: TRBD1; J: TRBJ1-2; size: .; V: TRBV10-3; DNA: TGTGCCATCAGTGAGACAGGGGACCTAATCTATGGCTACACCTTC; CDR3: CAISETGDLIYGYTF
D: .; J: TRBJ1-5; size: .; V: TRBV6-6; DNA: TGTGCCAGCAGTTTCCGAGGACAGACCAATCAGCCCCAGCATTTT; CDR3: CASSFRGQTNQPQHF
D: TRBD1; J: TRBJ2-5; size: .; V: TRBV6-1; DNA: TGTGCCAGCAGTGGACAGGGGCAAGAGACCCAGTACTTC; CDR3: CASSGQGQETQYF
D: TRBD1; J: TRBJ2-3; size: .; V: TRBV30; DNA: TGTGCCTGGGCAGGGGGCGAGAGGACAGATACGCAGTATTTT; CDR3: CAWAGGERTDTQYF
D: .; J: TRBJ2-3; size: .; V: TRBV18; DNA: TGTGCCAGCTCACCGCCACACCGTAGCACAGATACGCAGTATTTT; CDR3: CASSPPHRSTDTQYF
D: .; J: TRBJ2-3; size: .; V: TRBV5-6; DNA: TGTGCCAGCAGCTTTGTGCATACGCAGTATTTT; CDR3: CASSFVHTQYF
D: TRBD2; J: TRBJ2-3; size: .; V: TRBV4-2; DNA: TGTGCCAGCAGCTTCTCCGGAGCGGGGGGTGATACGCAGTATTTT; CDR3: CASSFSGAGGDTQYF
D: .; J: TRBJ1-2; size: .; V: TRBV30; DNA: TGTGCCTGGAGTCCCCTGACCTCTTACACCTTC; CDR3: CAWSPLTSYTF
D: TRBD2; J: TRBJ2-7; size: .; V: TRBV5-1; DNA: TGCGCCAGCAGCCCGGGGGGGTCGGGTACCGAGCAGTACTTC; CDR3: CASSPGGSGTEQYF
D: .; J: TRBJ1-5; size: once; V: TRBV19; DNA: TGTGCCAGTACCTCGGGACTGAGTAGCAATCAGCCCCAGCATTTT; CDR3: CASTSGLSSNQPQHF
D: TRBD2; J: TRBJ2-1; size: .; V: TRBV7-9; DNA: TGTGCCAGCAGCTTAGAATTGAGCGGGAGATTCCCCGAGCAGTTCTTC; CDR3: CASSLELSGRFPEQFF
D: TRBD1; J: TRBJ1-4; size: .; V: TRBV15; DNA: TGTGCCACCAGCAGAGATCCGTTTCGAGCAGGGGGCATAGAGGAAGAAAAACTGTTTTTT; CDR3: CATSRDPFRAGGIEEEKLFF
D: .; J: TRBJ2-3; size: once; V: TRBV4-3; DNA: TGCGCCAGCAGCCCTCTCGGGAGCACAGATACGCAGTATTTT; CDR3: CASSPLGSTDTQYF
D: .; J: TRBJ2-7; size: once; V: TRBV19; DNA: TGTGCCAGTAGGCCTCAGGATCGCTCCTACGAGCAGTACTTC; CDR3: CASRPQDRSYEQYF
D: .; J: TRBJ1-4; size: .; V: TRBV13; DNA: TGTGCCAGCAGCTTAGGGGACAGCATTGAAAAACTGTTTTTT; CDR3: CASSLGDSIEKLFF
D: .; J: TRBJ1-1; size: .; V: TRBV30; DNA: TGTGCCTGTGTACTAGACCCCGCCGGGACTTCAGCTTTCTTT; CDR3: CACVLDPAGTSAFF
D: TRBD2; J: TRBJ2-3; size: .; V: TRBV7-6; DNA: TGTGCCAGCAGCTCAACGGGACTAGCGAGGCCAGATACGCAGTATTTT; CDR3: CASSSTGLARPDTQYF
D: .; J: TRBJ1-1; size: .; V: TRBV6-5; DNA: TGTGCCAGCAGCAGCGGGGGGGGCCAGAACACTGAAGCTTTCTTT; CDR3: CASSSGGGQNTEAFF
D: TRBD2; J: TRBJ2-1; size: .; V: TRBV5-1; DNA: TGCGCCAGCAGCTCCGGTGCTAGCGGGATATACAATGAGCAGTTCTTC; CDR3: CASSSGASGIYNEQFF
D: .; J: TRBJ1-1; size: .; V: TRBV28; DNA: TGTGCCAGTCTACCTCTCCTCCGAACAGGGCCGAACACTGAAGCTTTCTTT; CDR3: CASLPLLRTGPNTEAFF
D: TRBD1; J: TRBJ1-5; size: .; V: TRBV7-9; DNA: TGTGCCAGCAGCCAGACAGGGGGCTGGCAGCCCCAGCATTTT; CDR3: CASSQTGGWQPQHF
D: .; J: TRBJ2-7; size: .; V: TRBV7-8; DNA: TGTGCCAGCAGCTTGCGTCCTAACGAGCAGTACTTC; CDR3: CASSLRPNEQYF
D: .; J: TRBJ1-5; size: .; V: TRBV27; DNA: TGTGCCAGCAGTTTAGGCCAGCCCATTACGGGTCAGCCCCAGCATTTT; CDR3: CASSLGQPITGQPQHF
D: .; J: TRBJ1-2; size: .; V: TRBV15; DNA: TGTGCCACCAGCATGCCGGATCGTCCTACCTCCGATGGCTACACCTTC; CDR3: CATSMPDRPTSDGYTF
D: .; J: TRBJ2-3; size: .; V: TRBV5-1; DNA: TGCGCCAGCAGCTTGGGAGGCAGGGAGGGCACAGATACGCAGTATTTT; CDR3: CASSLGGREGTDTQYF
D: TRBD1; J: TRBJ1-5; size: .; V: TRBV6-6; DNA: TGTGCCAGCCGACAGGGCGGTCAGCCCCAGCATTTT; CDR3: CASRQGGQPQHF
D: .; J: TRBJ2-5; size: .; V: TRBV28; DNA: TGTGCCAGCAGTCCCGGGGGCGGGGAGACCCAGTACTTC; CDR3: CASSPGGGETQYF
D: TRBD1; J: TRBJ1-4; size: .; V: TRBV2; DNA: TGTGCCAGCAGTGACGGAGGGGGCGCATATGAAAAACTGTTTTTT; CDR3: CASSDGGGAYEKLFF
D: .; J: TRBJ2-5; size: .; V: TRBV27; DNA: TGTGCCAGCAGTGCATCAGTCCCGGGCAGGGAAGAGGCCCAGTACTTC; CDR3: CASSASVPGREEAQYF
D: .; J: TRBJ1-5; size: .; V: TRBV19; DNA: TGTGCCAGTAGTAACGGGGAGGATCAGCCCCAGCATTTT; CDR3: CASSNGEDQPQHF
D: .; J: TRBJ2-7; size: .; V: TRBV29-1; DNA: TGCAGCGGCCTACTACCGGGACCAATAACCTACGAGCAGTACTTC; CDR3: CSGLLPGPITYEQYF
D: .; J: TRBJ1-5; size: .; V: TRBV2; DNA: TGTGCCAGCAGTGAACAGTTTAGCAATCAGCCCCAGCATTTT; CDR3: CASSEQFSNQPQHF
D: .; J: TRBJ1-2; size: .; V: TRBV10-3; DNA: TGTGCCATCAGTGAGGGCCTGGGTCCAAAAGGCGGCTATGGCTACACCTTC; CDR3: CAISEGLGPKGGYGYTF
D: .; J: TRBJ1-1; size: .; V: TRBV5-5; DNA: TGTGCCAGCAGGGTGGAGGGGATGGGTGGCACTGAAGCTTTCTTT; CDR3: CASRVEGMGGTEAFF
D: .; J: TRBJ2-1; size: .; V: TRBV27; DNA: TGTGCCAGCAGTGGAGGAGTTAGGTACAATGAGCAGTTCTTC; CDR3: CASSGGVRYNEQFF
D: TRBD1; J: TRBJ1-2; size: once; V: TRBV19; DNA: TGTGCCAGCAGGGACAGGGATAGGAACTATGGCTACACCTTC; CDR3: CASRDRDRNYGYTF
D: .; J: TRBJ2-3; size: .; V: TRBV19; DNA: TGTGCCAGTAGTATAAGGGACGGCAGCACAGATACGCAGTATTTT; CDR3: CASSIRDGSTDTQYF
D: .; J: TRBJ2-3; size: .; V: TRBV5-4; DNA: TGTGCCAGCAGCCTTAGCACAGATACGCAGTATTTT; CDR3: CASSLSTDTQYF
D: .; J: TRBJ1-6; size: .; V: TRBV5-1; DNA: TGCGCCAGCAGCTTGGAATTTCGGGGCCTAGGATCACCCCTCCACTTT; CDR3: CASSLEFRGLGSPLHF
D: .; J: TRBJ2-7; size: .; V: TRBV5-5; DNA: TGTGCCAGCTGCGAGGATGTCCCCTACGAGCAGTACTTC; CDR3: CASCEDVPYEQYF
D: .; J: TRBJ2-7; size: once; V: TRBV2; DNA: TGTGCCAGCAGTGAGATCGTTGGTGGAGGCTACGAGCAGTACTTC; CDR3: CASSEIVGGGYEQYF
D: .; J: TRBJ1-6; size: .; V: TRBV11-2; DNA: TGTGCCAGCAGCTCACTTACCCCGGACAGCTTCCAATCCCTCCACTTT; CDR3: CASSSLTPDSFQSLHF
D: .; J: TRBJ2-1; size: .; V: TRBV7-3; DNA: TGTGCCAGCAGCTTGGGACTCCAGTACAATGAGCAGTTCTTC; CDR3: CASSLGLQYNEQFF
D: TRBD1; J: TRBJ1-2; size: .; V: TRBV18; DNA: TGTGCCAGCTCACCTGGGACAGACCCTAACTATGGCTACACCTTC; CDR3: CASSPGTDPNYGYTF
D: .; J: TRBJ2-4; size: .; V: TRBV30; DNA: TGTGCCTGGAGTGCGCTCATAAGGTCAGGAAACATTCAGTACTTC; CDR3: CAWSALIRSGNIQYF
D: .; J: TRBJ1-1; size: .; V: TRBV6-5; DNA: TGTGCCAGCAGTTACCCGGGGGGGCGGAACACTGAAGCTTTCTTT; CDR3: CASSYPGGRNTEAFF